This T cell receptor (beta chain) was identified in a study of HIV-infected children after antiretroviral therapy interruption. Study overall: For the interruption arm, samples span week 0 through about 3 years after study end. Samples from the continuous-treatment group were taken at weeks 0, 48 and 150.

The V segment lost 4 bases and the J segment 4 bases; nucleotides outside the gene matches: 7. This CDR3 has 15 residues. Germline V gene lookup returns CDR1 MNHEY and CDR2 SVGEGT. This clonotype was observed at least ten times. Described treatment: PENTA 11 planned treatment interruption arm or continuous ART arm. RNA-based 3' RACE libraries used unique molecular identifiers. TCRdb ran MiXCR on the 3' RACE reads and lists one entry per CDR3 protein. Altogether roughly 15,000 distinct CDR3 sequences are present, approximately 3.6% being singletons, with the ten largest covering approximately 5%. This clonotype was obtained from a child under 18 with HIV. The chain couples TRBV6-2 or TRBV6-3 to TRBJ1-5, with 7 nucleotides matching TRBD1. The sample consisted of CD45RA+ CD4+ T cells from PBMCs, taken from a donor given antiretroviral therapy, either interrupted or continuous. Subset indicated: naive CD4+ CD45RA+ CD45RO- T cells. The CDR3 sequence: CASSSGGSRNQPQHF. The CDR3 DNA reads TGTGCCAGCAGTTCAGGGGGTTCAAGAAATCAGCCCCAGCATTTT.